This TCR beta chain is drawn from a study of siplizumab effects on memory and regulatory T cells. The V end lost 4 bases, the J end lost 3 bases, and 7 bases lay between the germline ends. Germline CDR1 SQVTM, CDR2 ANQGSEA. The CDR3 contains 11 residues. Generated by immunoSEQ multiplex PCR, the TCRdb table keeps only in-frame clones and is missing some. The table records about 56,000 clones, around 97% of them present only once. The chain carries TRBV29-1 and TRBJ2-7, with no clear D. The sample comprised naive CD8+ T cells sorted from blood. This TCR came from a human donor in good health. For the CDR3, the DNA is TGCAGCGTTGGAGCAGGCTACGAGCAGTACTTC. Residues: CSVGAGYEQYF.